The source of this T cell receptor (beta chain) is a study of CD8 T cells in ankylosing spondylitis. Study-wide points: Disease-associated clones were CD8+ and fairly uncommon in peripheral blood. Ankylosing spondylitis blood appeared to carry a characteristic TCR beta motif of seven to nine highly homologous variants.

This CDR3 has 14 amino acids. Per germline, CDR1 DFQATT and CDR2 SNEGSKA (reference sequence). The V and J ends lost 0 bases and 1 base respectively, with 9 bases between them. TCRdb passed the 5' RACE reads through MiXCR, listing each CDR3 protein once. The repertoire holds some 450,000 distinct CDR3 sequences, with roughly a sixth as singletons. Remarks on this clonotype: Its antigen is as yet unknown.

This chain connects TRBV20-1 to TRBJ1-1, with a tentative D call TRBD1 (5 bases). The TCR was taken from a male donor with ankylosing spondylitis. Sequencing was carried out using blood, either unsorted or a sorted T cell fraction (not recorded which). The CDR3 region has the DNA TGCAGTGCTAGAGATAGACAGCCGAACACTGAAGCTTTCTTT. Its protein product is CSARDRQPNTEAFF.